This T cell receptor beta chain was captured in a study of T cell responses to AZD1222 COVID-19 vaccine. This CDR3 has 15 amino acids. Per the germline V gene, CDR1 is SEHNR and CDR2 is FQNEAQ (reference sequence). Trimming took 5 bases from V and 2 from J; bases not matched to a gene: 2. Sequencing was performed with immunoSEQ multiplex PCR; in TCRdb, only in-frame clones are kept and a portion is missing. The table shows 150,000 to 200,000 clones, with about 94% occurring only once. The TCR originated in an adult in good health. Sequences were derived from peripheral blood, sampled on day 0 of AZD1222 vaccination. V gene TRBV7-9 combines with J gene TRBJ2-1; 11 nucleotides agree with TRBD2. The CDR3 nucleotides read TGTGCCAGCAGCCCACTAGCGGGAGCCTACAATGAGCAGTTCTTC. This encodes CASSPLAGAYNEQFF.